These 8 T cell receptor beta chains were all obtained from the same sample, sequenced in a study of blood T cell repertoires in COVID-19. Produced via immunoSEQ multiplex PCR; TCRdb's table is partial and in-frame only. The sample has 110,000 to 150,000 clones; around 89% are singletons. Sequencing used peripheral blood. Receptors were obtained from a woman older than 75 with acute or convalescent COVID-19.

This sequence joins TRBV30 and TRBJ1-5; D call uncertain. CDR3 length: 13 amino acids. Germline assignment: CDR1 GTSNPN and CDR2 SVGIG (reference sequence). V dropped 3 bases and J dropped 6 bases, with 12 bases sitting between them. DNA for the CDR3: TGTGCCTGGAGGGCGGACGCGGGTCAGCCCCAGCATTTT. Encoded protein: CAWRADAGQPQHF.

This chain joins TRBV5-1 and TRBJ2-6, with D perhaps TRBD2 (6 bases). The germline V gene encodes CDR1 SGHRS and CDR2 YFSETQ. This CDR3 is 16 amino acids long. V dropped 0 bases and J dropped 2 bases, with 9 bases sitting between them. CDR3: CASSLVSGAGANVLTF. DNA of the CDR3: TGCGCCAGCAGCTTGGTCTCGGGGGCTGGGGCCAACGTCCTGACTTTC.

The chain couples TRBV4-1 to TRBJ1-2; 7 bases are a match to TRBD1. The V gene end was trimmed by 4 bases and the J gene end by 8 bases; junction bases not matched to a gene: 13. Germline lookup yields CDR1 MGHRA and CDR2 YSYEKL. CDR3 size: 15 residues. The CDR3 loop is CASSRPRQGMGGYTF. The CDR3 region has the DNA TGCGCCAGCAGCCGTCCCCGACAGGGAATGGGGGGCTACACCTTC.

The table lists this clone with a count of one. The rearrangement uses TRBV28 and TRBJ2-2, with D perhaps matching TRBD1 (5 bases). V gave up 5 bases and J gave up 5 bases, with 21 bases separating them. Germline values: CDR1 MDHEN, CDR2 SYDVKM. This CDR3 is 17 amino acids long. CDR3 nucleotide sequence: TGTGCCAGCAGTCCCGTCGGTGCAGGGAAGGGGACCGGGGAGCTGTTTTTT. The encoded protein is CASSPVGAGKGTGELFF.

The chain couples TRBV4-3 to TRBJ2-1; D is possibly TRBD1 (6 bases). Germline V gives CDR1 LGHNA, CDR2 YSLEER. V gave up 0 bases and J gave up 13 bases, with 13 bases separating them. This CDR3 contains 13 residues. CDR3 nucleotide sequence: TGCGCCAGCAGCCAAGACAGGGGCGCGCCCCAGTTCTTC. This translates into CASSQDRGAPQFF.

V usage is TRBV30 and J usage is TRBJ1-2, with 8 bases matching TRBD1. The CDR3 length is 13 residues. Germline loops: CDR1 GTSNPN, CDR2 SVGIG (reference sequence). The trim removed 1 base at V and 7 bases at J, leaving 5 bases unmatched. The CDR3 nucleotides are TGTGCCTGGAGTGCCTTGACAGGGGCTGGCTACACCTTC. This encodes CAWSALTGAGYTF. Full variable domain (missing parts from reference TRBV30 and TRBJ1-2): SQTIHQWPATLVQPVGSPLSLECTVEGTSNPNLYWYRQAAGRGLQLLFYSVGIGQISSEVPQNLSASRPQDRQFILSSKKLLLSDSGFYLCAWSALTGAGYTFGSGTRLTVV.

This chain connects TRBV2 to TRBJ2-5; 7 positions agree with TRBD1. The CDR3 extends over 16 amino acids. Germline CDR1 is SNHLY and CDR2 is FYNNEI. V shed 4 bases and J 4 bases; nucleotides not matched to a gene: 12. CDR3 loop: CASSGRSGQPLETQYF. The CDR3 nucleotides are TGTGCCAGCAGTGGACGATCGGGACAGCCTCTAGAGACCCAGTACTTC.

The rearrangement joins TRBV19 to TRBJ1-4; 7 bases are a match to TRBD1. CDR1 and CDR2 (germline): LNHDA, SQIVND (reference sequence). This CDR3 is 14 amino acids long. Losses at the gene ends were 9 bases for V and 8 bases for J; bases not matched to a gene: 12. CDR3 DNA sequence: TGTGCCAGCAGTGACAGGGACGTGCGGGAAAAACTGTTTTTT. Translation: CASSDRDVREKLFF.